This T cell receptor (beta chain) came from a study of cytomegalovirus exposure and HLA in healthy donors. The primer mix had 60 Vbeta and 13 Jbeta primers. TCRdb keeps only in-frame clones here, not all; method: immunoSEQ multiplex PCR. The sample contains approximately 190,000 clones, 80% to 85% of which appear only once. The source material was PBMCs. The receptor was isolated from a man aged 35 to 55 in good health and CMV-seropositive.

In DNA, the CDR3 is TGTGCCAGCAGCTTGTCCGGGACAGGGGGCGAGCAGTACTTC. It codes for CASSLSGTGGEQYF. The chain employs TRBV13 and TRBJ2-7; 11 nucleotides match TRBD1. The V and J ends lost 3 bases and 6 bases, in that order; junction bases with no gene match: 4. Germline V gene data show CDR1 as PRHDT and CDR2 as FYEKMQ (reference sequence). The CDR3 is made up of 14 amino acids.